A selection of T cell receptor beta chains follows, all from one sample in a study of molecular identifiers for immune sequencing clone quantification. TCRdb passed the PCR reads through MiXCR, listing each CDR3 protein once. The data contain approximately 93,000 distinct CDR3 sequences, roughly 23% of them singletons. The sample comprised naive CD8+ T cells from blood, with Jurkat cell RNA spiked in. Every receptor here comes from a human donor in good health. Some libraries in this study had Jurkat cell RNA spiked in. The CDR3 runs from the conserved cysteine through the conserved F or W. D genes are given only for firm matches. For some rows the clone size is stated as once, few or many, or as a class when expanded; others skip it.

j_gene: TRBJ2-3; abundance: -; d_gene: -; v_gene: TRBV29-1; len: 14; CDR3aa: CSGKRTSSTDTQYF; CDR3nt: TGCAGCGGCAAGAGAACCAGTAGCACAGATACGCAGTATTTT
j_gene: TRBJ2-5; abundance: many; d_gene: -; v_gene: TRBV11-2; len: 15; CDR3aa: CASSLESAVGETQYF; CDR3nt: TGTGCCAGCAGCTTAGAATCGGCTGTGGGCGAGACCCAGTACTTC
j_gene: TRBJ1-5; abundance: -; d_gene: -; v_gene: TRBV19; len: 14; CDR3aa: CASSSGLGNQPQHF; CDR3nt: TGTGCCAGTAGTTCCGGGCTTGGCAATCAGCCCCAGCATTTT
j_gene: TRBJ2-7; abundance: -; d_gene: -; v_gene: TRBV29-1; len: 12; CDR3aa: CSVWDGYYEQYF; CDR3nt: TGCAGCGTTTGGGACGGATACTACGAGCAGTACTTC
j_gene: TRBJ1-3; abundance: -; d_gene: -; v_gene: TRBV20-1; len: 14; CDR3aa: CSARTGISGNTIYF; CDR3nt: TGCAGTGCTAGAACAGGAATATCTGGAAACACCATATATTTT
j_gene: TRBJ1-1; abundance: -; d_gene: -; v_gene: TRBV6-2/TRBV6-3; len: 16; CDR3aa: CASSYGFPRMDTEAFF; CDR3nt: TGTGCCAGCAGTTACGGGTTCCCGCGGATGGACACTGAAGCTTTCTTT
j_gene: TRBJ2-7; abundance: few; d_gene: -; v_gene: TRBV27; len: 14; CDR3aa: CASSLNQASYEQYF; CDR3nt: TGTGCCAGCAGTTTAAATCAGGCGTCCTACGAGCAGTACTTC
j_gene: TRBJ2-3; abundance: many; d_gene: TRBD1; v_gene: TRBV6-2/TRBV6-3; len: 14; CDR3aa: CASSGDRGLDTQYF; CDR3nt: TGTGCCAGCAGCGGAGACAGGGGGCTGGATACGCAGTATTTT
j_gene: TRBJ1-1; abundance: -; d_gene: TRBD1; v_gene: TRBV27; len: 15; CDR3aa: CARRNEGGQDTEAFF; CDR3nt: TGTGCCCGCAGAAACGAAGGGGGCCAAGACACTGAAGCTTTCTTT
j_gene: TRBJ2-2; abundance: many; d_gene: TRBD2; v_gene: TRBV20-1; len: 16; CDR3aa: CSARDWTRMNAGELFF; CDR3nt: TGCAGTGCTAGAGACTGGACTAGAATGAACGCCGGGGAGCTGTTTTTT
j_gene: TRBJ2-3; abundance: -; d_gene: TRBD1; v_gene: TRBV20-1; len: 17; CDR3aa: CSARDPGQGAPGETPYF; CDR3nt: TGCAGTGCTAGAGATCCCGGACAGGGGGCACCCGGAGAAACGCCGTATTTT
j_gene: TRBJ1-1; abundance: many; d_gene: -; v_gene: TRBV12-3/TRBV12-4; len: 15; CDR3aa: CASRRREGVNTEAFF; CDR3nt: TGTGCCAGCAGACGCCGTGAGGGGGTGAACACTGAAGCTTTCTTT
j_gene: TRBJ2-3; abundance: many; d_gene: -; v_gene: TRBV5-6; len: 11; CDR3aa: CASSSWYTQYF; CDR3nt: TGTGCCAGCAGCAGTTGGTATACGCAGTATTTT
j_gene: TRBJ2-1; abundance: few; d_gene: TRBD2; v_gene: TRBV19; len: 15; CDR3aa: CASSIGLAGHNEQFF; CDR3nt: TGTGCCAGTAGTATAGGACTAGCTGGCCACAATGAGCAGTTCTTC
j_gene: TRBJ2-7; abundance: -; d_gene: TRBD1; v_gene: TRBV19; len: 15; CDR3aa: CASSTGTGKTYEQYF; CDR3nt: TGTGCCAGTAGTACTGGGACAGGGAAGACCTACGAGCAGTACTTC
j_gene: TRBJ2-7; abundance: few; d_gene: TRBD1; v_gene: TRBV4-1; len: 15; CDR3aa: CASSQRTGVESEQYF; CDR3nt: TGCGCCAGCAGCCAACGGACAGGGGTGGAATCCGAGCAGTACTTC
j_gene: TRBJ1-3; abundance: few; d_gene: TRBD1; v_gene: TRBV6-2/TRBV6-3; len: 18; CDR3aa: CASSSYETPTGFGNTIYF; CDR3nt: TGTGCCAGCAGTTCATACGAGACGCCGACAGGGTTTGGAAACACCATATATTTT
j_gene: TRBJ2-7; abundance: many; d_gene: -; v_gene: TRBV7-8; len: 14; CDR3aa: CASSLYGDRGEQYF; CDR3nt: TGTGCCAGCAGCTTGTACGGGGACCGGGGCGAGCAGTACTTC
j_gene: TRBJ2-7; abundance: many; d_gene: -; v_gene: TRBV27; len: 14; CDR3aa: CASSSAGTLYEQYF; CDR3nt: TGTGCCAGCAGTTCCGCCGGGACCCTCTACGAGCAGTACTTC
j_gene: TRBJ2-7; abundance: many; d_gene: TRBD1; v_gene: TRBV6-1; len: 13; CDR3aa: CASRGQGSYEQYF; CDR3nt: TGTGCCAGCAGGGGACAGGGGTCCTACGAGCAGTACTTC
j_gene: TRBJ1-2; abundance: medium-sized; d_gene: -; v_gene: TRBV29-1; len: 15; CDR3aa: CSVEDAREYNYGYTF; CDR3nt: TGCAGCGTTGAAGATGCCAGGGAATATAACTATGGCTACACCTTC
j_gene: TRBJ2-1; abundance: -; d_gene: -; v_gene: TRBV7-6; len: 17; CDR3aa: CASSSSEASWGYAEQFF; CDR3nt: TGTGCCAGCAGCTCAAGTGAGGCTAGTTGGGGATATGCTGAGCAGTTCTTC
j_gene: TRBJ2-6; abundance: few; d_gene: -; v_gene: TRBV19; len: 15; CDR3aa: CASSILGSGANVLTF; CDR3nt: TGTGCCAGTAGTATATTGGGCTCTGGGGCCAACGTCCTGACTTTC